Below, one T cell receptor beta chain is given with its context. Its antigen remains unidentified. The assay was immunoSEQ multiplex PCR, and TCRdb's table has in-frame clones only and misses some. The sample lists roughly 150,000 clones, about 91% seen once, with around 2% in the top ten. CDR3 size: 13 residues. Trimming shortened V by 2 bases and J by 3 bases, and 11 bases separated the two germline ends. CDR1 is GTSNPN, CDR2 SVGIG, per germline (reference sequence). These data come from a study of T cell responses to AZD1222 COVID-19 vaccine. Across the whole study: Second-dose recipients at about 4 or about 12 weeks were treated as one pooled group. Regarding the study as a whole: The sample set comprised mostly white British donors with more females, and clonal diversity was possibly underestimated. Nearly half of spike-specific TCRs reportedly go after variant regions that carry no mutations. CD4 TCRs linked to vaccination spanned spike, dominating at 160-218 and 743-854.

The sequence was obtained from an adult in good health. Material: peripheral blood, obtained on day 0 of AZD1222 vaccination. The rearrangement links TRBV30 to TRBJ2-7, with D possibly being TRBD1 or TRBD2 (5 bases each). The chain's CDR3 is CAWSSGTLYEQYF. The CDR3 DNA reads TGTGCCTGGAGTTCCGGGACCCTCTACGAGCAGTACTTC.